The clone carrying this TCR beta chain was detected only a few times. The antigen is unknown. These data originate in a study of early T cells in non-severe SARS-CoV-2 infection. Across the study: Unsorted whole blood bulk RNA was sequenced, with unpaired chains. Whole-study findings and limits: VDJdb-based annotation leaned toward anti-spike CD8 responses and missed private and CD4 specificities.

Trimming removed 0 bases at V and 8 bases at J, with 17 bases between. There are 15 residues in the CDR3. The germline V gene has CDR1 SGHRS and CDR2 YFSETQ. As part of library construction, unique molecular identifiers were attached to individual cDNA molecules. TCRdb reprocessed the 5' RACE reads via MiXCR and lists one record per CDR3 protein. The sample consists of approximately 60,000 distinct CDR3 sequences, 7.5% to 9% of them appearing once. The material was whole blood, obtained at baseline. V and J are TRBV5-1 and TRBJ1-2; D remains ambiguous. This sequence was found in an adult who was a healthcare worker with PCR-confirmed SARS-CoV-2 infection or an uninfected control (not recorded which). DNA of the CDR3: TGCGCCAGCAGCTTGGCCATTGGTTATCCTGGCGGCTACACCTTC. Protein: CASSLAIGYPGGYTF.